The 3 T cell receptor beta chains listed next were all sequenced from one sample in a study of cytotoxic CD8 clonotypes in ibrutinib-treated CLL. Generated by immunoSEQ multiplex PCR, the TCRdb table keeps only in-frame clones and is missing some. The table lists approximately 74,000 clones, around 81% of them singletons. This material consisted of PBMCs, taken at disease progression, from a patient treated with ibrutinib. These receptor sequences come from a human donor with chronic lymphocytic leukemia.

This chain connects TRBV6-1 to TRBJ1-2, with 8 nucleotides matching TRBD1. Germline lookup yields CDR1 MNHNS and CDR2 SASEGT. The CDR3 loop spans 15 amino acids. The J segment lost 2 bases and the V segment lost 6 bases, leaving 8 bases of the junction unmatched. CDR3 amino acids: CASSHYWTGNYGYTF. CDR3 nucleotides: TGTGCCAGCAGCCACTACTGGACAGGGAACTATGGCTACACCTTC.

The genes are TRBV5-1 and TRBJ2-4, with a tentative D call TRBD1 (6 bases). Germline values: CDR1 SGHRS, CDR2 YFSETQ. Trimming took off 3 bases at V and 7 bases at J, with 14 bases between the two ends. The CDR3 consists of 14 residues. The CDR3 DNA reads as TGCGCCAGCAGCTCAGGGGATCGGAGGAACATTCAGTACTTC. This gives the protein CASSSGDRRNIQYF.

The chain uses TRBV27 and TRBJ1-3, with D hard to call. V lost 5 bases to trimming and J lost 0 bases, with 8 bases between them. Germline CDR1 and CDR2: MNHEY and SMNVEV (reference sequence). CDR3 size: 14 residues. This chain's CDR3 is CASSTRGSGNTIYF. The CDR3 bases are TGTGCCAGCAGTACCCGAGGCTCTGGAAACACCATATATTTT.